This T cell receptor beta chain derives from a study of blood T cells in healthy people across ages. After removal of 5 bases from V and 5 bases from J, the junction contained 5 bases not matched to a gene. The CDR3 has 14 amino acids. The V gene's germline CDR1 is SEHNR and CDR2 FQNEAQ (reference sequence). Primed by a sample-barcoded 5' primer and a J-beta primer mix, a second PCR proceeded for roughly 7 to 12 cycles. With 12 random nucleotides, a template-switch adaptor tagged each individual cDNA molecule. TCRdb independently ran MiXCR on the 5' RACE reads; one entry per CDR3 protein. This sample has 760,000 or so distinct CDR3 sequences; 20% to 25% occur once, and the top ten carry under 10%. These same data were also listed under a study on T cells of mothers and their children. That investigation notes: In cDNA synthesis, all of the extracted RNA was used at around 1.5 ug per 15 ul. From each mother came over 8 million TCR beta CDR3 reads, and from each child came 3 million to 3.5 million.

The chain couples TRBV7-9 to TRBJ2-5, with 10 positions matching TRBD2. This clonotype originated in a boy aged 5-17 years in good health. The sequencing sample was made of blood. The CDR3 sequence is CASSIISGGETQYF. In DNA, the CDR3 is TGTGCCAGCAGCATCATTAGCGGGGGGGAGACCCAGTACTTC.